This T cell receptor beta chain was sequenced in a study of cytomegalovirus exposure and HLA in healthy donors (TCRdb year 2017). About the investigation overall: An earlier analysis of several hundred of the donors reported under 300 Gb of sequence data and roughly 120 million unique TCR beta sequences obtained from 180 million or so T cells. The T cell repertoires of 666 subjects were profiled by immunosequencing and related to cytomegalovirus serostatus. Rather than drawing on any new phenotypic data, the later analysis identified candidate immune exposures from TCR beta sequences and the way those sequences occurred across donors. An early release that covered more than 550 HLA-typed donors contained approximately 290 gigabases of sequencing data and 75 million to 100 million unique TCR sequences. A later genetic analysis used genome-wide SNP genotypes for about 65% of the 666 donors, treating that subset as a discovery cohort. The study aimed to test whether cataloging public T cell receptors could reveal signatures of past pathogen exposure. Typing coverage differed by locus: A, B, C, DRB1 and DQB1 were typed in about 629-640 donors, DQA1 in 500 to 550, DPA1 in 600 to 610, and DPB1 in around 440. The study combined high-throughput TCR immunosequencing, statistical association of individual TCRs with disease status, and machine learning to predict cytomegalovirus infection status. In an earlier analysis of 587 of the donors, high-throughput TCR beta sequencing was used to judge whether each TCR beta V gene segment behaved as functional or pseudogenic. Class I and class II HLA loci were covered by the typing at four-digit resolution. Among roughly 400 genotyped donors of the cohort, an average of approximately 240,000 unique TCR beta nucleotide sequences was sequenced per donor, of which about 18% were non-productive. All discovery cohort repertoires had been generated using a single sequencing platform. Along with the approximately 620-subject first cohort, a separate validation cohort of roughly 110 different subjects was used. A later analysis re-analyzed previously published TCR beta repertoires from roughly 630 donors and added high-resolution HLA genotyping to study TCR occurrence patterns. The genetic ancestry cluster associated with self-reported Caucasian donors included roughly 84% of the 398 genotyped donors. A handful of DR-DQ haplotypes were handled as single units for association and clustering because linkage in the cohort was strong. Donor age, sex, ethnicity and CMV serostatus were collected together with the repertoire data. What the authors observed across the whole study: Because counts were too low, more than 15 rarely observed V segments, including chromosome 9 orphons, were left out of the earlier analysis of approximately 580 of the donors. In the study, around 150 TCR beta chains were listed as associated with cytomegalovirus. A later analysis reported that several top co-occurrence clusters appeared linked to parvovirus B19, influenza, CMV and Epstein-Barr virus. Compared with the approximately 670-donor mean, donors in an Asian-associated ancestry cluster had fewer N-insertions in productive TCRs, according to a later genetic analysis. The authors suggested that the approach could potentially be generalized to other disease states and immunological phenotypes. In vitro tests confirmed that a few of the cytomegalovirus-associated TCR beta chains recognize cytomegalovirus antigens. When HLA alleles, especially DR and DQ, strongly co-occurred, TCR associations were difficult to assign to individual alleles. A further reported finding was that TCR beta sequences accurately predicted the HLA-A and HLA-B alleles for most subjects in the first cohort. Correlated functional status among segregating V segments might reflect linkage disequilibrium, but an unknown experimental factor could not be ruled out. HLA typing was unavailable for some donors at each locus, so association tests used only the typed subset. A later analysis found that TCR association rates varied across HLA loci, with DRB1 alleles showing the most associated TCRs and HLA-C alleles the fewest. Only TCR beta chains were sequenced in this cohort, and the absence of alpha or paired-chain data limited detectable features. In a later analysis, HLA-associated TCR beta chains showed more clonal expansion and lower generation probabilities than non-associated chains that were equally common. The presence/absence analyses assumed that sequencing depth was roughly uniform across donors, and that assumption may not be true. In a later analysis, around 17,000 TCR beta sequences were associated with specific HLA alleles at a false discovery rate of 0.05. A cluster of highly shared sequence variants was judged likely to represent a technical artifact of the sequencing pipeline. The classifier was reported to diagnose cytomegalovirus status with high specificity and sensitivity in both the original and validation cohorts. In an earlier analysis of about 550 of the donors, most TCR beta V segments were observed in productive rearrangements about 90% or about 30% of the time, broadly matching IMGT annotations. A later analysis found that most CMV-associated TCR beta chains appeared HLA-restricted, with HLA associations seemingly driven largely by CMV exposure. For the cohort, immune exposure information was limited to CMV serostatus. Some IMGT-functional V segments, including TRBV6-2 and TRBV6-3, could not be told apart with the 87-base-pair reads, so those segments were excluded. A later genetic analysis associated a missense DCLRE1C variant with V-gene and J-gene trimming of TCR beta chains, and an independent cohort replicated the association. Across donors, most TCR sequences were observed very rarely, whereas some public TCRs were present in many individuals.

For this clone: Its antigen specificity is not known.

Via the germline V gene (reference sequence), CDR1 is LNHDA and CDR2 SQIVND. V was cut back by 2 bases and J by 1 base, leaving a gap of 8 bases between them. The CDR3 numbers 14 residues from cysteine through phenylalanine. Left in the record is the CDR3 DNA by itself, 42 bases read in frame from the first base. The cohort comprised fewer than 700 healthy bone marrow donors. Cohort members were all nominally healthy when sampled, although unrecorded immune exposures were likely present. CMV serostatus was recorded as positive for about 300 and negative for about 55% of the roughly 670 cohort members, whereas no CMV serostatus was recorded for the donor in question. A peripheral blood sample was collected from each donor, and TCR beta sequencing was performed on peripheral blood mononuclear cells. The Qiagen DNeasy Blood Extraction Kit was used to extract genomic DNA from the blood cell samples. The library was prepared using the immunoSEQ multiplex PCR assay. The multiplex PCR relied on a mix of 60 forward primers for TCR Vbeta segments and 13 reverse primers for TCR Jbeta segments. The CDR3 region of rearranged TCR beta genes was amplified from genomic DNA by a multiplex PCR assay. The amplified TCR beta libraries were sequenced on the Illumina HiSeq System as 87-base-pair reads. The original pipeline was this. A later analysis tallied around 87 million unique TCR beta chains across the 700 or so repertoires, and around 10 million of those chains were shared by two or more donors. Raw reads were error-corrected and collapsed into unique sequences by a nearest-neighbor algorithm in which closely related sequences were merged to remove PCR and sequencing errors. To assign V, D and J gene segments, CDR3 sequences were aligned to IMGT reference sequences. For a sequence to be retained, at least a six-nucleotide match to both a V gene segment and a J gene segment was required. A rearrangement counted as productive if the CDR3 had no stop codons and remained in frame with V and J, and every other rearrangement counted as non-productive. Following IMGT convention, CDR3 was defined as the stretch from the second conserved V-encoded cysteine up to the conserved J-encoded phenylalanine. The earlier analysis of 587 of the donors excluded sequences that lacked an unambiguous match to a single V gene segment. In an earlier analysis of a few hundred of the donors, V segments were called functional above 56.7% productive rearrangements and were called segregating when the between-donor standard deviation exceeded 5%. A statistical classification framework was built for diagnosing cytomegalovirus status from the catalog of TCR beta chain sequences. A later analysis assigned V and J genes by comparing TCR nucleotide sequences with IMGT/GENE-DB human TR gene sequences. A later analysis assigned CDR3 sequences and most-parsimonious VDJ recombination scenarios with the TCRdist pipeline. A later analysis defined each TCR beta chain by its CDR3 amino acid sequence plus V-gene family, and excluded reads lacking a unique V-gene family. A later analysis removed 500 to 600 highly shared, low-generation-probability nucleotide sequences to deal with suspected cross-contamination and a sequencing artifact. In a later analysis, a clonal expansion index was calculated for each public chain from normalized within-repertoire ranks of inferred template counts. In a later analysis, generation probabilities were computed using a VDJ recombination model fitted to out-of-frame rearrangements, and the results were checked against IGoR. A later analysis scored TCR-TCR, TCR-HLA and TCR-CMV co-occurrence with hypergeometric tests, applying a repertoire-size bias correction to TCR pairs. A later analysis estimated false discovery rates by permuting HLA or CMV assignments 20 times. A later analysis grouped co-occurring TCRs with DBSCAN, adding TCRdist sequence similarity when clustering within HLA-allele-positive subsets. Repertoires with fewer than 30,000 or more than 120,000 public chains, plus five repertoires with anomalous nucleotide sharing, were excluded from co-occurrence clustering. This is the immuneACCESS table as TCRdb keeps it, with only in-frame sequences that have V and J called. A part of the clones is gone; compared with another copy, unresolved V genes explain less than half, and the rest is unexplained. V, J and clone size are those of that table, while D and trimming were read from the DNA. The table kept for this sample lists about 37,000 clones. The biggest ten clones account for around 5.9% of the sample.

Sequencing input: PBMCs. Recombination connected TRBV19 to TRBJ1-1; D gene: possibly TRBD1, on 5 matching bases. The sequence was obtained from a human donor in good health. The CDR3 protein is CASSIQDRNTEAFF. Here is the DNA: TGTGCCAGTAGTATACAAGACAGGAACACTGAAGCTTTCTTT.